This T cell receptor (beta chain) originates from a study of cytomegalovirus exposure and HLA in healthy donors. 13 Jbeta primers and 60 Vbeta primers were used for the PCR. TCRdb's copy holds only in-frame clones and misses some; the assay was immunoSEQ multiplex PCR. Among roughly 180,000 clones listed, 77% were seen once. As to this clone: Its antigen is undetermined.

The V end was cut by 1 base, the J end by 0 bases, with 14 bases between. The CDR3 is made up of 16 amino acids. Germline CDR1 is SGHKS and CDR2 is YYEKEE (reference sequence). Study-wide findings and caveats: The study labeled under 200 TCR beta chains cytomegalovirus-associated. Upon later analysis, HLA-associated TCR beta chains proved more clonally expanded than other, equally common chains.

Sequencing was performed on PBMCs. This receptor was identified in a woman aged 30 to 39 in good health and CMV-seropositive. V and J are TRBV5-5 and TRBJ2-7; D is perhaps TRBD2 (5 bases). Here the CDR3 reads CASSLRQAAGSYEQYF. The CDR3 DNA reads as TGTGCCAGCAGCTTGCGTCAAGCGGCCGGCTCCTACGAGCAGTACTTC.